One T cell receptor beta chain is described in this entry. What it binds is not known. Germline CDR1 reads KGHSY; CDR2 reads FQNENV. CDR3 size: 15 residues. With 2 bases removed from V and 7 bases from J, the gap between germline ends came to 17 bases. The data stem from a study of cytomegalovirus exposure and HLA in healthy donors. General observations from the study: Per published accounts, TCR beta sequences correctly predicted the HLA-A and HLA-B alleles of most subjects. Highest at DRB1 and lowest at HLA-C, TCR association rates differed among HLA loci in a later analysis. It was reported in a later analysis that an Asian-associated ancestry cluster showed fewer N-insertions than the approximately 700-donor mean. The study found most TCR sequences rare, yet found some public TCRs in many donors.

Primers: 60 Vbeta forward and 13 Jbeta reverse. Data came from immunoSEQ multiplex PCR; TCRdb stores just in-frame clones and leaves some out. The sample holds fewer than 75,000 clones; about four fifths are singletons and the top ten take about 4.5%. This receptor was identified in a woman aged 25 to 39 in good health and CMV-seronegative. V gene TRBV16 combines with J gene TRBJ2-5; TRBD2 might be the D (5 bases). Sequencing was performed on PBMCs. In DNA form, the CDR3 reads TGTGCCAGCAGCCAAGAAGGACTCCTCTTGGGGACCCAGTACTTC. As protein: CASSQEGLLLGTQYF.